The 6 T cell receptor beta chains reported below all come from one sample, sequenced in a study of blood T cell repertoires in COVID-19. This table comes from immunoSEQ multiplex PCR, and its TCRdb copy is limited to in-frame clones, with some not included. This table has 250,000 to 300,000 clones, around four fifths appearing once. The source material was peripheral blood. The receptors derive from a man in his fifties or sixties who had recovered from COVID-19.

J is TRBJ1-5 and V is TRBV6-5, with D unresolved. V gave up 4 bases and J gave up 6 bases, with 13 bases separating them. The germline gives CDR1 MNHEY, CDR2 SVGAGI. This CDR3 contains 14 residues. The CDR3 DNA is TGTGCCAGCAGTTTGGCGACAATTGGTCAGCCCCAGCATTTT. Translating it yields CASSLATIGQPQHF.

This sequence joins TRBV21-1 and TRBJ1-1. TRBV21-1 is classified as a pseudogene. There are 15 residues in the CDR3. This CDR3 reads CASSKGRGMNTEAFF. The CDR3 bases are TGTGCCAGCAGCAAAGGCCGAGGGATGAACACTGAAGCTTTCTTT.

V is TRBV3-1 (or the pseudogene TRBV3-2) and J is TRBJ1-3; D remains ambiguous. Trimming removed 0 bases at V and 4 bases at J, with 7 bases between. Germline V gene lookup returns CDR1 LGHDT and CDR2 YNNKEL (reference sequence). The CDR3 has 14 amino acids. The CDR3 bases are TGTGCCAGCAGCCAAGATCCGGGGGGAAACACCATATATTTT. Translating gives CASSQDPGGNTIYF.

The V gene is TRBV7-2, the J gene TRBJ2-7, with 10 positions matching TRBD1. The CDR3 contains 15 residues. Germline V gives CDR1 SGHTA, CDR2 FQGNSA. V shed 5 bases and J 5 bases; nucleotides not matched to a gene: 9. As DNA, the CDR3 is TGTGCCAGCAGCCTCGCCGGGACAGGGGCCCACGAGCAGTACTTC. The encoded protein is CASSLAGTGAHEQYF.

In its sample, this clone was seen once. Other DNA sequences within the sample encode an identical CDR3. CDR3 in amino acids: CASSRGQGNTEAFF. DNA for the CDR3: TGCGCCAGCAGCCGGGGACAGGGAAACACTGAAGCTTTCTTT. The chain has TRBV5-1 and TRBJ1-1, with TRBD1 identical over 9 bases. Trimming cost V 4 bases and J 2 bases; bases outside gene matches: 3. The germline V gene encodes CDR1 SGHRS and CDR2 YFSETQ. The CDR3 sequence is 14 residues long.

This chain connects TRBV5-1 to TRBJ1-1, with D unclear. CDR3 length: 14 residues. V lost 2 bases, J lost 2 bases, and 10 bases lay in between. CDR1 SGHRS and CDR2 YFSETQ come from the germline V gene. This CDR3 is CASSFKQINTEAFF. In DNA form, the CDR3 reads TGCGCCAGCAGCTTTAAACAGATTAACACTGAAGCTTTCTTT.